This T cell receptor (beta chain) was documented in a study of Tregs in tolerant kidney transplant recipients. Findings and caveats of the study: Biological reproducibility was not directly addressed in this study. Donor-specific Treg expansion exceeded global Treg expansion in tolerant patients, suggesting antigen drive.

This table comes from immunoSEQ multiplex PCR, and its TCRdb copy is limited to in-frame clones, with some not included. The sample consists of about 52,000 clones, around 90% of them appearing once. Trimming left V 5 bases short and J 2 bases short, with 15 bases between. Germline V CDR1 and CDR2: SGHAT, FQNNGV. This CDR3 contains 15 residues. A note on this clone: Its specificity is unknown.

Recipients received nonmyeloablative bone marrow transplants from related graft donors, with transient mixed chimerism. CD4+CD25+CD127- Tregs, CD4+CD25- non-Tregs, CD4 and CD8 cells were sorted. This receptor was identified in a human patient who received a combined kidney and bone marrow transplant. The graft donor may have contributed some T cells. V usage is TRBV11-2 and J usage is TRBJ2-5; D is possibly TRBD1 (6 bases). This specimen was CD8+ T cells from blood (PBMCs), taken 24 months after the transplant. CDR3 sequence (DNA): TGTGCCAGCAGCACTTGGGACAACCAGCAAGAGACCCAGTACTTC. The encoded protein is CASSTWDNQQETQYF.